The 25 T cell receptor beta chains listed next were all sequenced from one sample in a study of cytomegalovirus exposure and HLA in healthy donors (dated by TCRdb to about 2017). Library generation was performed with the immunoSEQ multiplex PCR assay. The multiplex PCR relied on a mix of 60 forward primers for TCR Vbeta segments and 13 reverse primers for TCR Jbeta segments. Imported from immuneACCESS, the table was reduced by TCRdb to in-frame sequences with V and J called. These copies leave out some clones; in studies compared against another copy, an unresolved V gene accounts for under half, and the cause of the remainder is not known. Across this sample there are some 90,000 clones, with over 65% seen only once. The top ten clones comprise about 9.4% of the sample. Sequenced: PBMCs. These receptors all stem from a human donor in good health.

This clone has only one observation. The genes are TRBV30 and TRBJ2-2, with 8 bases identical to TRBD1. Germline trimming cut 2 bases from V and 4 bases from J; bases unmatched to any gene: 3. Germline V gives CDR1 GTSNPN, CDR2 SVGIG (reference sequence). The length of the CDR3 is 14 residues. CDR3 in amino acids: CAWSLGQGTGELFF. The DNA for the CDR3 is TGTGCCTGGAGTCTTGGACAGGGCACCGGGGAGCTGTTTTTT.

The chain recombines TRBV5-4 with TRBJ2-7; 8 bases agree with TRBD1. The CDR3 runs to 15 residues. Unmatched junction bases numbered 17, after V lost 8 bases and J lost 7 bases. Germline V CDR1 and CDR2: SGHNT, YYREEE (reference sequence). The CDR3 spells CASTGQGNRIEEQYF. In DNA, the CDR3 is TGTGCCAGTACCGGACAGGGCAACCGAATAGAAGAGCAGTACTTC.

This chain joins TRBV15 and TRBJ1-5; no reliable D call. This CDR3 region has 15 residues. Germline CDR1 LNHNV, CDR2 YYDKDF (reference sequence). V lost 0 bases and J lost 7, with 13 bases in between. CDR3 in amino acids: CATSRDRAGGQPQHF. The CDR3 DNA is TGTGCCACCAGCAGAGATAGGGCAGGAGGGCAGCCCCAGCATTTT. Together with reference TRBV15 and TRBJ1-5, the CDR3 gives the full variable domain: DAMVIQNPRYQVTQFGKPVTLSCSQTLNHNVMYWYQQKSSQAPKLLFHYYDKDFNNEADTPDNFQSRRPNTSFCFLDIRSPGLGDTAMYLCATSRDRAGGQPQHFGDGTRLSIL.

The V call is TRBV7-9, the J call TRBJ1-2; 8 bases agree with TRBD1. The CDR3 is 15 residues long. With V trimmed by 3 bases and J by 3 bases, 6 bases remained unmatched. CDR1 is SEHNR, CDR2 FQNEAQ, per germline (reference sequence). The CDR3 DNA reads TGTGCCAGCAGCTTTATCGACAGGGGAGACTATGGCTACACCTTC. As protein: CASSFIDRGDYGYTF.

The chain is built from TRBV6-5 and TRBJ1-1; possibly TRBD1 for D (5 bases). With 5 bases removed from V and 4 bases from J, the gap between germline ends came to 14 bases. The germline CDR1 and CDR2 sequences are MNHEY and SVGAGI. This CDR3 has 14 residues. CDR3 sequence (DNA): TGTGCCAGCAGTACCCCGGGGGAAGCCACTGAAGCTTTCTTT. This sequence encodes CASSTPGEATEAFF.

The chain links TRBV5-6 to TRBJ2-1; 7 nucleotides align to TRBD2. This CDR3 comprises 15 residues. Unmatched junction bases numbered 13, after V lost 5 bases and J lost 8 bases. Germline values: CDR1 SGHDT, CDR2 YYEEEE. CDR3: CASRRRRQGGDEQFF. In DNA form, the CDR3 reads TGTGCCAGCAGAAGGAGGCGGCAGGGAGGGGATGAGCAGTTCTTC.

This rearrangement joins TRBV6-5 to TRBJ1-1, with D perhaps TRBD1 (5 bases). Germline V gene sequence: CDR1 MNHEY, CDR2 SVGAGI. The V end was cut by 7 bases, the J end by 3 bases, with 15 bases between. This CDR3 has 14 residues. This CDR3 reads CASTPAGVDTEAFF. DNA of the CDR3: TGTGCCAGCACCCCCGCGGGGGTGGACACTGAAGCTTTCTTT.

The chain joins TRBV11-3 to TRBJ2-3; TRBD2 aligns across 8 bases. Germline trimming cut 5 bases from V and 4 bases from J; bases unmatched to any gene: 11. Germline V gene lookup returns CDR1 SGHNT and CDR2 YENEEA. The length of the CDR3 is 16 residues. CDR3 region: CASSPSGGGQADTQYF. The CDR3 DNA is TGTGCCAGCAGCCCCAGCGGGGGAGGGCAAGCAGATACGCAGTATTTT. Combining the CDR3 with reference TRBV11-3 and TRBJ2-3 gives the whole variable domain EAGVVQSPRYKIIEKKQPVAFWCNPISGHNTLYWYLQNLGQGPELLIRYENEEAVDDSQLPKDRFSAERLKGVDSTLKIQPAELGDSAVYLCASSPSGGGQADTQYFGPGTRLTVL.

This chain connects TRBV20-1 to TRBJ2-1; D is unresolved. The V gene lost 5 bases and the J gene lost 10 bases, with 12 bases spanning the gap. This CDR3 spans 11 amino acids. Germline CDR1 reads DFQATT; CDR2 reads SNEGSKA (reference sequence). The CDR3 sequence: CSAVLDGEQFF. CDR3 nucleotide sequence: TGCAGTGCTGTTTTAGACGGGGAGCAGTTCTTC.

This clone appeared a single time. This rearrangement joins TRBV7-9 to TRBJ1-1, with D unresolved. This CDR3 has 15 residues. V shed 5 bases and J shed 1 base, with 14 bases lying between them. The germline V gene has CDR1 SEHNR and CDR2 FQNEAQ (reference sequence). The CDR3 nucleotides are TGTGCCAGCAGCCCGGGATCGGTTGGGAACACTGAAGCTTTCTTT. Translating gives CASSPGSVGNTEAFF.

The chain has TRBV2 and TRBJ2-2, with D maybe TRBD2 (6 bases). Germline CDR1 SNHLY, CDR2 FYNNEI. With 4 bases removed from V and 6 bases from J, the gap between germline ends came to 15 bases. The CDR3 is 15 amino acids. CDR3 sequence reads: CASSVVEGTPGELFF. CDR3 sequence (DNA): TGTGCCAGCAGTGTGGTGGAGGGTACACCCGGGGAGCTGTTTTTT.

V and J are TRBV9 and TRBJ2-7, with D unclear. The CDR3 consists of 13 residues. V shed 0 bases and J shed 6 bases, with 10 bases lying between them. CDR1 SGDLS and CDR2 YYNGEE come from the germline V gene. The CDR3 spells CASSVDLRTEQYF. The CDR3 DNA reads as TGTGCCAGCAGCGTAGACTTGAGAACCGAGCAGTACTTC.

Regarding this clone: One end of the junction fails to match germline, which may point to a read error. The V and J genes are TRBV28 and TRBJ1-6, with D possibly TRBD1 on 6 matching bases. The CDR3 is made up of 15 amino acids. Germline CDR1 and CDR2: MDHEN and SYDVKM. CDR3 bases: TGTGCCAGCAGCCTGGGGCAGGGGAATAAATCACCCCTCCACTTT. This encodes CASSLGQGNKSPLHF.

For the CDR3, the DNA is TGCGCCAGTTGGCGGGGAGATAGCACAGATACGCAGTATTTT. This sequence encodes CASWRGDSTDTQYF. The chain carries TRBV5-1 and TRBJ2-3; D is possibly TRBD2 (6 bases). V was shortened by 8 bases and J by 0 bases, with 13 bases between the two germline ends. The CDR3 totals 14 residues. CDR1 is SGHRS, CDR2 YFSETQ, per germline.

This clone is a singleton in its sample. The chain uses TRBV19 and TRBJ1-1, with D possibly TRBD1 on 5 matching bases. V dropped 3 bases and J dropped 0 bases, with 14 bases sitting between them. Germline CDR1 is LNHDA and CDR2 is SQIVND (reference sequence). The CDR3 length is 16 residues. CDR3 sequence: CASSIRGLSMNTEAFF. In DNA form, the CDR3 reads TGTGCCAGTAGTATTAGGGGTTTGTCCATGAACACTGAAGCTTTCTTT.

V and J are TRBV23-1 and TRBJ2-5, with TRBD2 matching 11 bases. TRBV23-1 is labeled an ORF, and its function is uncertain. After removal of 4 bases from V and 5 bases from J, the junction contained 12 bases not matched to a gene. The CDR3 is 17 residues long. CDR3 in amino acids: CASSLRSVLAGGETQYF. The CDR3 DNA follows: TGCGCCAGCAGTCTCCGCTCGGTTCTAGCGGGAGGTGAGACCCAGTACTTC.

The chain is built from TRBV7-9 and TRBJ2-7; 8 bases match TRBD2. The CDR3 totals 15 residues. Germline loops: CDR1 SEHNR, CDR2 FQNEAQ (reference sequence). Trimming removed 3 bases from V and 6 bases from J; junction bases left unmatched: 10. CDR3 region: CASSFSGGGQGEQYF. The CDR3 DNA reads as TGTGCCAGCAGCTTCAGTGGCGGGGGGCAGGGCGAGCAGTACTTC.

The rearrangement uses TRBV15 and TRBJ1-2; the D is unclear. CDR3 length: 16 amino acids. The V end was cut by 0 bases, the J end by 0 bases, with 11 bases between. Looked up from germline, CDR1 is LNHNV and CDR2 is YYDKDF (reference sequence). CDR3 in amino acids: CATSRDEGVANYGYTF. Here the CDR3 DNA reads TGTGCCACCAGCAGAGATGAGGGAGTAGCTAACTATGGCTACACCTTC.

The V gene is TRBV5-4, the J gene TRBJ1-2, with a possible D match to TRBD1 (5 bases). The CDR3 is 15 amino acids. Germline CDR1 SGHNT, CDR2 YYREEE (reference sequence). V lost 3 bases, J lost 8 bases, and 20 bases lay in between. The CDR3 sequence is CASSSKGWGALGYTF. The CDR3 DNA reads TGTGCCAGCAGCTCCAAGGGGTGGGGCGCCTTAGGCTACACCTTC. The whole variable domain, remainder taken from reference TRBV5-4 and TRBJ1-2, is ETGVTQSPTHLIKTRGQQVTLRCSSQSGHNTVSWYQQALGQGPQFIFQYYREEENGRGNFPPRFSGLQFPNYSSELNVNALELDDSALYLCASSSKGWGALGYTFGSGTRLTVV.

This chain links TRBV2 with TRBJ1-2, with D unclear. Between the trimmed V and J ends, which lost 5 bases and 3 bases, there was a span of 7 bases. This CDR3 is 12 amino acids long. Germline V gives CDR1 SNHLY, CDR2 FYNNEI. The CDR3 DNA reads as TGTGCCAGCAGTTTCGGGGACTATGGCTACACCTTC. It encodes CASSFGDYGYTF.

The CDR3 nucleotides read TGTGCCAGCAGCCGCCTCGGACTAGCCGGGGAGACCCAGTACTTC. It yields the protein CASSRLGLAGETQYF. The V and J genes are TRBV7-2 and TRBJ2-5; TRBD2 matches 8 bases. The CDR3 loop spans 15 amino acids. V shed 5 bases and J 5 bases; nucleotides not matched to a gene: 10. Germline assignment: CDR1 SGHTA and CDR2 FQGNSA.

This clone was observed a few times. The chain joins TRBV19 to TRBJ2-4; 9 nucleotides agree with TRBD1. CDR3 size: 13 residues. The V gene's germline CDR1 is LNHDA and CDR2 SQIVND (reference sequence). After removal of 4 bases from V and 9 bases from J, the junction contained 4 bases not matched to a gene. The CDR3 DNA is TGTGCCAGTAGTAGGGACAGGGAGGGCATTCAGTACTTC. This codes for CASSRDREGIQYF.

In this sample, this clone turned up once. The chain carries TRBV5-5 and TRBJ2-1; 8 bases align to TRBD2. Germline V gene data show CDR1 as SGHKS and CDR2 as YYEKEE (reference sequence). The CDR3 runs 16 residues. V trimming: 0 bases; J trimming: 7 bases; junction bases outside the gene matches: 9. CDR3 in amino acids: CASSLAQVSGNNEQFF. The CDR3 DNA reads as TGTGCCAGCAGCTTGGCTCAAGTTAGCGGGAATAATGAGCAGTTCTTC.

J is TRBJ2-7 and V is TRBV19, with 8 bases matching TRBD2. The CDR3 is 16 amino acids. Germline-derived CDR1 and CDR2 are LNHDA and SQIVND (reference sequence). After removal of 0 bases from V and 4 bases from J, the junction contained 8 bases not matched to a gene. As DNA, the CDR3 is TGTGCCAGTAGTATAGATTCGCCTAGCGGGCTATACGAGCAGTACTTC. It specifies CASSIDSPSGLYEQYF. Full variable domain (remainder filled in from reference TRBV19 and TRBJ2-7): DGGITQSPKYLFRKEGQNVTLSCEQNLNHDAMYWYRQDPGQGLRLIYYSQIVNDFQKGDIAEGYSVSREKKESFPLTVTSAQKNPTAFYLCASSIDSPSGLYEQYFGPGTRLTVT.

The chain uses TRBV7-9 and TRBJ2-7, with 8 positions matching TRBD1. Germline V gene lookup returns CDR1 SEHNR and CDR2 FQNEAQ (reference sequence). Trimming removed 5 bases from V and 0 bases from J; junction bases left unmatched: 3. The CDR3 is 14 residues long. The CDR3 is CASSIGQGSYEQYF. The CDR3 DNA sequence: TGTGCCAGCAGCATCGGACAGGGCTCCTACGAGCAGTACTTC.